What follows is one TCR beta chain and its context. The antigen is not known. The PCR employed 60 Vbeta primers together with 13 Jbeta primers. The table came from immunoSEQ multiplex PCR; TCRdb's copy has only in-frame clones and leaves some out. Among roughly 160,000 clones listed, over 75% were seen once. This sample was included in a study of cytomegalovirus exposure and HLA in healthy donors. The wider study: HLA-typed donors were the source of about 85 million unique TCRs, which an early data release held. Overall study findings and caveats: The productive fraction for most TCR beta V segments was about 87% or about 30% in an earlier analysis. Being indistinguishable, some V segments were excluded, TRBV6-2 and TRBV6-3 among them. Association with HLA alleles at 0.05 false discovery rate was found for around 15,000 TCR beta sequences in a later analysis.

The CDR3 totals 11 residues. V lost 8 bases and J 5 bases, leaving 9 bases between the germline ends. CDR1 and CDR2 from the germline V gene are MNHEY and SVGAGI. This TCR derives from a man between 35 and 55 years old in good health and CMV-seronegative. Material for sequencing was PBMCs. This chain connects TRBV6-5 to TRBJ2-5; D possibly corresponds to TRBD1 (5 bases). The CDR3 protein is CASLSGETQYF. In DNA, the CDR3 is TGTGCCAGCCTGTCAGGGGAGACCCAGTACTTC.